Detailed here is one T cell receptor beta chain. The antigen is undetermined. The data belong to a study of PD-1 blockade in classical Hodgkin lymphoma. Germline CDR1 reads MDHEN; CDR2 reads SYDVKM. V was trimmed by 1 base and J by 5 bases, leaving 12 bases between them. CDR3 length: 14 residues. Repertoires were generated with immunoSEQ multiplex PCR, while TCRdb's copy carries only in-frame clones and drops some. The sample lists 70,000 to 85,000 clones, 85% to 95% seen once, with 8% in the top ten. With no exception, relapse followed autologous stem cell transplantation in all patients, and brentuximab vedotin exposure varied. Study-wide points: Researchers reported that CD4+ TCR diversity, though not CD8+, rose significantly by C4D1.

This TCR came from a human donor with classical Hodgkin lymphoma. The chain couples TRBV28 to TRBJ2-7; D is perhaps TRBD1 or TRBD2 (5 bases each). This specimen consisted of peripheral blood mononuclear cells (PBMCs), obtained at baseline. CDR3 coding DNA: TGTGCCAGCAGTTTATTCCAGGGAGTGAACGAGCAGTACTTC. Translated, it gives CASSLFQGVNEQYF.